This T cell receptor beta chain was recovered during a study of T cell changes during pregnancy in multiple sclerosis. Assay: immunoSEQ multiplex PCR; the TCRdb copy retains only in-frame clones and omits some. The sample consists of about 59,000 clones, less than 95% of them appearing once. Germline V gives CDR1 MDHEN, CDR2 SYDVKM. V lost 5 bases and J lost 0, with 13 bases in between. The CDR3 contains 16 residues. Sequences were derived from CD8+ T cells from peripheral blood mononuclear cells, sampled after pregnancy. The chain joins TRBV28 to TRBJ1-4, with a tentative D call TRBD1 (5 bases). This sequence was found in a female donor with multiple sclerosis, enrolled in a pregnancy study. The CDR3 nucleotides read TGTGCCAGCAGTCCGCGACAGATTGCAACTAATGAAAAACTGTTTTTT. Its translation: CASSPRQIATNEKLFF.